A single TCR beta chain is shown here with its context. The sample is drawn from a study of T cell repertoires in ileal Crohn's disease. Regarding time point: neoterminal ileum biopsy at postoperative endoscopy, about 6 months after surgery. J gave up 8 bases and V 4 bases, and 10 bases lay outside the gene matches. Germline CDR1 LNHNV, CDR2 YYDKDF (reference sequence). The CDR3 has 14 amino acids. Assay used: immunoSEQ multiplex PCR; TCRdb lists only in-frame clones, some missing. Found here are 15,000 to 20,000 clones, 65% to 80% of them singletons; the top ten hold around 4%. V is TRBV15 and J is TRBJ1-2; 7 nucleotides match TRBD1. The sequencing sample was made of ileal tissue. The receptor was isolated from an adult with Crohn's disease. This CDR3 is CATSTRTTGVGYTF. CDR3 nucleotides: TGTGCCACCAGCACCAGGACCACAGGGGTAGGCTACACCTTC. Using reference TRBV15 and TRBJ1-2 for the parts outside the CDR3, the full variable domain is DAMVIQNPRYQVTQFGKPVTLSCSQTLNHNVMYWYQQKSSQAPKLLFHYYDKDFNNEADTPDNFQSRRPNTSFCFLDIRSPGLGDTAMYLCATSTRTTGVGYTFGSGTRLTVV.